The clone carrying this T cell receptor beta chain was recorded only once. Clones were sequenced by immunoSEQ multiplex PCR, and TCRdb holds only the in-frame ones, with some missing. Of some 190,000 clones detected, around nine tenths appear once; the ten largest clones hold under 2%. CDR1 and CDR2 from the germline V gene are MNHNS and SASEGT. The CDR3 length is 14 residues. V dropped 2 bases and J dropped 7 bases, with 14 bases sitting between them. These data are taken from a study of blood T cell repertoires in COVID-19. Specimen: peripheral blood. The TCR sequence derives from a man aged 18 to 30 with active or convalescent COVID-19. V usage is TRBV6-1 and J usage is TRBJ1-2; a weak D match, TRBD1 (6 bases). The CDR3 reads CASSEIGQRGGYTF. CDR3 bases: TGTGCCAGCAGTGAAATAGGACAGAGGGGTGGCTACACCTTC.